The 2 T cell receptor beta chains listed next were all sequenced from one sample in a study of blood T cell repertoires in COVID-19. Some clones are missing from TCRdb's copy, which holds only in-frame ones; the method was immunoSEQ multiplex PCR. The table shows around 120,000 clones, with 65% to 75% occurring only once. The sample comprised peripheral blood. These receptors all stem from a man older than 75 with acute or convalescent COVID-19.

The CDR3 here is CASRGQRLYEQYF. As DNA, the CDR3 is TGTGCCAGCAGGGGACAGAGACTCTACGAGCAGTACTTC. The gene calls are TRBV7-8 and TRBJ2-7; TRBD1 matches at 7 bases. V shed 6 bases, J shed 3 bases, and the junction held 5 bases outside the gene matches. Germline CDR1 reads SGHVS; CDR2 reads FQNEAQ. The CDR3 contains 13 residues.

The rearrangement uses TRBV10-3 and TRBJ2-7, with 8 bases lining up with TRBD1. The V gene end was trimmed by 10 bases and the J gene end by 5 bases; junction bases not matched to a gene: 4. In germline, CDR1 is ENHRY, CDR2 SYGVKD. The CDR3 totals 11 residues. The CDR3 spells CATATGDEQYF. CDR3 nucleotides: TGTGCCACCGCGACAGGGGACGAGCAGTACTTC.